The sequence of this T cell receptor (beta chain) was determined in a study of shared clonotypes between healthy human individuals. Study conclusions and caveats: Having only a few donors restricted how much genetic and exposure-history diversity was captured.

The table lists this clone with a count of one. Its antigen is currently unknown. CD45RO-negative cells were positively selected for CCR7, leaving out terminally differentiated effector memory CD45RA+ cells. Evenly divided among several immunoSEQ plates was the genomic DNA of each subset. Repertoires were generated with immunoSEQ multiplex PCR, while TCRdb's copy carries only in-frame clones and drops some. The sample contains about 2.2 million clones, over 85% of which appear only once. Germline-derived CDR1 and CDR2 are MGHRA and YSYEKL. With 0 bases removed from V and 2 bases from J, the gap between germline ends came to 17 bases. This CDR3 contains 17 residues.

The source of this sequence is a man in his late teens or twenties in good health. Some clones in this sample may be carry-over from other donors' samples. The sample comprised naive CD8+ T cells from PBMCs. The chain has TRBV4-1 and TRBJ2-7, with D perhaps TRBD2 (6 bases). The CDR3 here is CASSQDPPGLLPYEQYF. The CDR3 region has the DNA TGCGCCAGCAGCCAAGATCCTCCGGGACTCCTCCCCTACGAGCAGTACTTC.